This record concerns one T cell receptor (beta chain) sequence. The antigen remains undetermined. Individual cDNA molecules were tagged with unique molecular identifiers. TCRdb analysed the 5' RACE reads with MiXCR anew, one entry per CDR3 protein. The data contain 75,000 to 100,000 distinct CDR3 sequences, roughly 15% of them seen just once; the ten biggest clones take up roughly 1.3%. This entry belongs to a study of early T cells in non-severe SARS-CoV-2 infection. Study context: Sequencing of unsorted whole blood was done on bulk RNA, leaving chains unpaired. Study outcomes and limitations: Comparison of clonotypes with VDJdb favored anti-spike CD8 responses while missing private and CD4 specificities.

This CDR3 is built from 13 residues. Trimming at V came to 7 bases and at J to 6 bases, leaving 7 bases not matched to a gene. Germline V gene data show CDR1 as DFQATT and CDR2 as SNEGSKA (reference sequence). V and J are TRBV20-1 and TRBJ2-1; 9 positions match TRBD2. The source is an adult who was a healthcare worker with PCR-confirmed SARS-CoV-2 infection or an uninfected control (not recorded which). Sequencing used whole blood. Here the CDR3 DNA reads TGCAGTGTTCGGCTAGCGGGAACCAATGAGCAGTTCTTC. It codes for CSVRLAGTNEQFF.